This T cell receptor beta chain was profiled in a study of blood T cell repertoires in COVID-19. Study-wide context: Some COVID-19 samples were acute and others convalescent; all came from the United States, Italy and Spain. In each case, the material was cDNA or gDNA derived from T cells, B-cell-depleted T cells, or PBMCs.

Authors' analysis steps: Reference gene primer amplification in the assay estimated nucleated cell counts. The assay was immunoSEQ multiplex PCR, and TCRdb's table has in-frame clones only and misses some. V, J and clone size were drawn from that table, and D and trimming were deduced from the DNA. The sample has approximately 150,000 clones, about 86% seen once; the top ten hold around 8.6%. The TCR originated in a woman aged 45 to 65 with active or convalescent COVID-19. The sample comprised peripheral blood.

Here the CDR3 reads CASSQVVRGVGEQYF. Written as DNA, the CDR3 is TGTGCCAGCAGCCAAGTCGTCAGGGGGGTTGGCGAGCAGTACTTC. The rearrangement uses TRBV14 and TRBJ2-7; D is perhaps TRBD1 (7 bases). The CDR3 totals 15 residues. With 1 base removed from V and 6 bases from J, the gap between germline ends came to 16 bases. Germline-derived CDR1 and CDR2 are SGHDN and FVKESK.